This T cell receptor beta chain was identified in a study of shared clonotypes between healthy human individuals. Trimming at V came to 6 bases and at J to 5 bases, leaving 4 bases not matched to a gene. CDR1 is SNHLY, CDR2 FYNNEI, per germline. This CDR3 has 12 residues. This clone was observed a handful of times. Within the sample, other DNA sequences also encode this same CDR3. Genomic DNA per cell subset filled all wells of several immunoSEQ plates. TCRdb's table, derived via immunoSEQ multiplex PCR, lists solely in-frame clones and lacks some. The top ten clones hold approximately 0.95% of a sample with around 1,000,000 clones, 60% to 85% of them seen once.

This sequence joins TRBV2 and TRBJ2-7; 7 bases match TRBD2. The sequencing input was memory CD4+ T cells from PBMCs. Subset here: CD45RA-negative fraction. The clonotype originates from a man aged 18-30 years in good health. Some clones in this sample may be carry-over from other donors' samples. The DNA of the CDR3 is TGTGCCAGCAGACGCGGGGGAAACGAGCAGTACTTC. Amino acid sequence: CASRRGGNEQYF.